This T cell receptor (beta chain) was sequenced during a study of PD-L1 blockade in urothelial cancer. In germline, CDR1 is GTSNPN, CDR2 SVGIG (reference sequence). Trimming cost V 4 bases and J 1 base, with 9 bases left between them. There are 13 residues in the CDR3. The method was immunoSEQ multiplex PCR; TCRdb's version includes in-frame clones alone and lacks a portion of them. The sample yields about 66,000 clones, 88% seen once. Specified time point: peripheral blood 6 weeks after treatment start. The material sequenced was PBMCs, taken around atezolizumab (anti-PD-L1) treatment. This chain joins TRBV30 and TRBJ2-3; D possibly corresponds to TRBD1 (6 bases). The TCR comes from a man aged 55 to 70 with urothelial cancer. The CDR3 sequence: CAWTGDGTDTQYF. The DNA for the CDR3 is TGTGCCTGGACAGGGGACGGCACAGATACGCAGTATTTT. The complete variable domain, with remaining parts taken from reference TRBV30 and TRBJ2-3, reads SQTIHQWPATLVQPVGSPLSLECTVEGTSNPNLYWYRQAAGRGLQLLFYSVGIGQISSEVPQNLSASRPQDRQFILSSKKLLLSDSGFYLCAWTGDGTDTQYFGPGTRLTVL.